This passage covers 17 T cell receptor beta chains from one sample sequenced in a study of cytomegalovirus exposure and HLA in healthy donors. Some clones are missing from TCRdb's copy, which holds only in-frame ones; the method was immunoSEQ multiplex PCR. Seen here are about 310,000 clones, approximately 86% observed once, and the top ten hold more than 0.95%. The specimen was PBMCs. These receptor sequences come from a young man in good health and CMV-seronegative.

The rearrangement links TRBV7-9 to TRBJ2-3; TRBD2 aligns across 7 bases. V dropped 7 bases and J dropped 2; count of bases not matched to a gene: 12. The V gene's germline CDR1 is SEHNR and CDR2 FQNEAQ (reference sequence). The CDR3 loop spans 16 amino acids. Here the CDR3 reads CASNPEAGMNTDTQYF. The CDR3 DNA reads as TGTGCCAGCAACCCTGAAGCGGGGATGAACACAGATACGCAGTATTTT.

The rearrangement uses TRBV27 and TRBJ2-1, with D unresolved. Trimming took 3 bases from V and 8 from J, leaving 5 bases between them. Germline loops: CDR1 MNHEY, CDR2 SMNVEV (reference sequence). The CDR3 extends over 11 amino acids. This chain's CDR3 is CASSFGHEQFF. CDR3 DNA sequence: TGTGCCAGCAGTTTTGGCCATGAGCAGTTCTTC.

This chain uses TRBV7-9 with TRBJ1-3, with a possible D match to TRBD1 (6 bases). Trimming removed 3 bases at V and 4 bases at J, with 13 bases between. Germline CDR1 reads SEHNR; CDR2 reads FQNEAQ (reference sequence). This CDR3 has 15 amino acids. The CDR3 protein is CASSFSGARGNTIYF. Written as DNA, the CDR3 is TGTGCCAGCAGCTTTTCAGGGGCGAGGGGAAACACCATATATTTT.

This chain links TRBV14 with TRBJ2-7, with 7 bases that match TRBD1. The trim removed 4 bases at V and 6 bases at J, leaving 3 bases unmatched. The germline V gene has CDR1 SGHDN and CDR2 FVKESK. The CDR3 is 12 residues long. CDR3 nucleotides: TGTGCCAGCAGCCCCCACAGGGGCGAGCAGTACTTC. The encoded protein is CASSPHRGEQYF.

The chain employs TRBV20-1 and TRBJ1-2; perhaps TRBD1 as D (6 bases). The CDR3 contains 10 residues. The V end lost 4 bases, the J end lost 7 bases, and 7 bases lay between the germline ends. Germline CDR1 reads DFQATT; CDR2 reads SNEGSKA (reference sequence). The CDR3 region is CSAIQGGYTF. The CDR3 DNA follows: TGCAGTGCTATACAGGGTGGCTACACCTTC.

The V and J genes are TRBV6-1 and TRBJ1-1; no reliable D call. V dropped 8 bases and J dropped 3 bases, with 10 bases sitting between them. The CDR3 spans 12 residues. Germline V gives CDR1 MNHNS, CDR2 SASEGT. CDR3 coding DNA: TGTGCCAGCTCCCAAAGCTACACTGAAGCTTTCTTT. Residues: CASSQSYTEAFF.

The V gene is TRBV19, the J gene TRBJ2-2; 7 bases fit TRBD1. This CDR3 contains 14 residues. The trim removed 4 bases at V and 7 bases at J, leaving 6 bases unmatched. Germline-derived CDR1 and CDR2 are LNHDA and SQIVND (reference sequence). The CDR3 nucleotides read TGTGCCAGTAGTAACCAGGGGGAGTTCGGGGAGCTGTTTTTT. Protein sequence: CASSNQGEFGELFF.

CDR3 in DNA: TGTGCCAGCAGTGCGGTCCCCGGAAGAGGCTACACCTTC. It translates to CASSAVPGRGYTF. The chain is built from TRBV28 and TRBJ1-2; D unresolved. The CDR3 is 13 amino acids. V was trimmed by 5 bases and J by 8 bases, leaving 15 bases between them. Germline V gene lookup returns CDR1 MDHEN and CDR2 SYDVKM.

The chain joins TRBV5-4 to TRBJ2-7, with D maybe TRBD1 (6 bases). This CDR3 has 15 residues. Trimming took off 2 bases at V and 2 bases at J, with 14 bases between the two ends. Germline loops: CDR1 SGHNT, CDR2 YYREEE (reference sequence). CDR3 bases: TGTGCCAGCAGCTTAGGTCAGGGGCTGACCTACGAGCAGTACTTC. It specifies CASSLGQGLTYEQYF.

V usage is TRBV10-3 and J usage is TRBJ2-7, with a tentative D call TRBD1 (5 bases). CDR1 ENHRY and CDR2 SYGVKD come from the germline V gene. This CDR3 spans 13 amino acids. V was cut by 6 bases and J by 2 bases, with 11 bases left in between. The CDR3 DNA reads as TGTGCCATCAGGAATACAGGCCCCTACGAGCAGTACTTC. It specifies CAIRNTGPYEQYF.

J is TRBJ1-5 and V is TRBV4-1; D remains unclear. CDR3 size: 16 residues. Germline-derived CDR1 and CDR2 are MGHRA and YSYEKL. V was cut by 3 bases and J by 0 bases, with 12 bases left in between. CDR3 sequence (DNA): TGCGCCAGCAGCCACCGCAGTCACGATAGCAATCAGCCCCAGCATTTT. This sequence encodes CASSHRSHDSNQPQHF.

The V call is TRBV4-1, the J call TRBJ1-3; D gene unclear. The CDR3 covers 19 residues. CDR1 is MGHRA, CDR2 YSYEKL, per germline. V lost 1 base and J lost 0, with 19 bases in between. CDR3 residues: CASSQGLQILPGSGNTIYF. The DNA of the CDR3 is TGCGCCAGCAGCCAAGGCTTGCAGATATTACCAGGCTCTGGAAACACCATATATTTT.

The J gene is TRBJ1-1, the V gene TRBV10-3; D is perhaps TRBD1 (6 bases). V gave up 10 bases and J gave up 0 bases, with 15 bases separating them. Germline assignment: CDR1 ENHRY and CDR2 SYGVKD. CDR3 length: 14 amino acids. The CDR3 reads CATMDRSMNTEAFF. In DNA form, the CDR3 reads TGTGCCACAATGGACAGAAGCATGAACACTGAAGCTTTCTTT.

The rearrangement links TRBV9 to TRBJ1-1; the D is unclear. There are 14 residues in the CDR3. With 4 bases removed from V and 4 bases from J, the gap between germline ends came to 14 bases. CDR1 and CDR2 (germline): SGDLS, YYNGEE. Here the CDR3 DNA reads TGTGCCAGCAGCATGAACGGGAAGGGCACTGAAGCTTTCTTT. Its protein is CASSMNGKGTEAFF. The whole variable domain, remainder taken from reference TRBV9 and TRBJ1-1, is DSGVTQTPKHLITATGQRVTLRCSPRSGDLSVYWYQQSLDQGLQFLIQYYNGEERAKGNILERFSAQQFPDLHSELNLSSLELGDSALYFCASSMNGKGTEAFFGQGTRLTVV.

The sample holds one count of this clone. The genes are TRBV7-2 and TRBJ2-7; 7 nucleotides align to TRBD1. This CDR3 is 13 amino acids long. The V segment lost 6 bases and the J segment 3 bases; nucleotides outside the gene matches: 5. Per germline, CDR1 SGHTA and CDR2 FQGNSA. Here the CDR3 DNA reads TGTGCCAGCAGAACCGGGACAGACTACGAGCAGTACTTC. Its protein is CASRTGTDYEQYF.

This clone was recorded a few times. This chain joins TRBV7-9 and TRBJ2-4; D is possibly TRBD1 (5 bases). The CDR3 totals 13 residues. The V end lost 1 base, the J end lost 7 bases, and 8 bases lay between the germline ends. Per germline, CDR1 SEHNR and CDR2 FQNEAQ (reference sequence). The CDR3 loop is CASSLDRTNIQYF. In DNA form, the CDR3 reads TGTGCCAGCAGCTTAGACAGGACCAACATTCAGTACTTC.

This clone showed up just once. J is TRBJ1-1 and V is TRBV5-1, with 9 nucleotides matching TRBD1. Germline lookup yields CDR1 SGHRS and CDR2 YFSETQ. This CDR3 region has 16 residues. V shed 4 bases and J 1 base; nucleotides not matched to a gene: 8. The CDR3 is CASSPQGAGGNTEAFF. DNA of the CDR3: TGCGCCAGCAGCCCACAGGGGGCCGGGGGGAACACTGAAGCTTTCTTT. Drawing the rest from reference TRBV5-1 and TRBJ1-1, the complete variable domain is KAGVTQTPRYLIKTRGQQVTLSCSPISGHRSVSWYQQTPGQGLQFLFEYFSETQRNKGNFPGRFSGRQFSNSRSEMNVSTLELGDSALYLCASSPQGAGGNTEAFFGQGTRLTVV.